The sequence of this T cell receptor beta chain was determined in a study of cytomegalovirus exposure and HLA in healthy donors. Donors likely had unrecorded immune exposures despite being nominally healthy when sampled. The CDR3 loop spans 15 amino acids. Germline V lookup: CDR1 MGHRA, CDR2 YSYEKL. V was cut by 6 bases and J by 0 bases, with 13 bases left in between. Both 60 Vbeta primers and 13 Jbeta primers went into the PCR. In the authors' methods: The authors later counted 65 million to 80 million unique TCR beta chains, 9 million to 14 million of them shared. Sequencing was performed with immunoSEQ multiplex PCR; in TCRdb, only in-frame clones are kept and a portion is missing. V and J calls and clone size are copied from that table; D and trimming were computed from the DNA. The sample includes about 130,000 clones, 65% to 90% of them seen just once.

V usage is TRBV4-1 and J usage is TRBJ2-3; D ambiguous. The TCR sequence derives from a young woman in good health and CMV-seropositive. The sequenced sample was PBMCs. CDR3 region: CASSATTSSTDTQYF. CDR3 nucleotides: TGCGCCAGCAGTGCAACGACATCCAGCACAGATACGCAGTATTTT.